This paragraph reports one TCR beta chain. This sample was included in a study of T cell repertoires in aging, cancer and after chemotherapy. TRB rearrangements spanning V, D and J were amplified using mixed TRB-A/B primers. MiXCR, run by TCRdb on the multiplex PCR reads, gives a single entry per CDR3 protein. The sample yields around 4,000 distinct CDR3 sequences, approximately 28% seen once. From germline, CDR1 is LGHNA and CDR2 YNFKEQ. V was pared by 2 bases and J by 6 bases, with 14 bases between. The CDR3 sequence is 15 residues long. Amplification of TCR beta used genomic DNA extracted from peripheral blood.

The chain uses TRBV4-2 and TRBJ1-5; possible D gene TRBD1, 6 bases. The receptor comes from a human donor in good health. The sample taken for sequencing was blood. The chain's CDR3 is CASSQTLGGGQPQHF. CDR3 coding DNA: TGTGCCAGCAGCCAAACCCTAGGGGGAGGTCAGCCCCAGCATTTT.